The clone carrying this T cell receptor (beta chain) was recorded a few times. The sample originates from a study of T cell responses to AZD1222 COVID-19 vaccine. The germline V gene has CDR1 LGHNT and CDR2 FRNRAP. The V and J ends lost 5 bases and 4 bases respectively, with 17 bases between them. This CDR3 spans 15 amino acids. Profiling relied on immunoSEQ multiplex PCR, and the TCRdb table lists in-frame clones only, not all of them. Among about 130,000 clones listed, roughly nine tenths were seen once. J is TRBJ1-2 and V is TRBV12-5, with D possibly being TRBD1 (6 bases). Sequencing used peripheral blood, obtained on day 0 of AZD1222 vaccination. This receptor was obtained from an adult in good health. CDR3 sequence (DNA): TGTGCTAGTGGTACAACGGAACAGGGTGGCTATGGCTACACCTTC. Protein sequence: CASGTTEQGGYGYTF.